Below, 23 T cell receptor beta chains from the same sample are listed, as sequenced in a study of blood T cells in healthy people across ages. Primers used in a second PCR of about 6 to 11 cycles were a sample-barcoded 5' primer and a J-beta primer mix. TCRdb fed the 5' RACE reads into MiXCR, producing one record per CDR3 protein. The data contain about 900,000 distinct CDR3 sequences, 48% of them singletons. Sequenced input: blood. The receptors stem from a man aged 25 to 45 in good health.

The chain combines TRBV6-7 with TRBJ2-5, with TRBD2 matching over 12 bases. Being an ORF, TRBV6-7 has a function that is uncertain. The CDR3 covers 18 residues. Losses at the gene ends were 4 bases for V and 0 bases for J; bases not matched to a gene: 9. CDR3 DNA: TGTGCCAGCAGTTGGACTAGCGGGGATCGGAGGTACCAAGAGACCCAGTACTTC. It specifies CASSWTSGDRRYQETQYF.

This sequence joins TRBV4-1 and TRBJ2-7; D might be TRBD1 (6 bases). Trimming removed 0 bases at V and 6 bases at J, with 18 bases between. Germline V lookup: CDR1 MGHRA, CDR2 YSYEKL. This CDR3 comprises 16 residues. CDR3 sequence: CASSQEKPGVLGEQYF. Written as DNA, the CDR3 is TGCGCCAGCAGCCAAGAGAAGCCAGGGGTCCTAGGCGAGCAGTACTTC.

V and J are TRBV3-1 and TRBJ1-5; D possibly corresponds to TRBD1 (6 bases). From germline, CDR1 is LGHDT and CDR2 YNNKEL (reference sequence). V shed 0 bases and J shed 6 bases, with 15 bases lying between them. This CDR3 region has 16 residues. The CDR3 DNA sequence: TGTGCCAGCAGCCAAGATCCTGAAGGGGGTAGTCAGCCCCAGCATTTT. It yields the protein CASSQDPEGGSQPQHF.

The rearrangement joins TRBV27 to TRBJ1-6; no firm D call. The CDR3 runs to 14 residues. Germline V CDR1 and CDR2: MNHEY, SMNVEV (reference sequence). V was clipped by 3 bases and J by 9 bases, with 12 bases between them. For the CDR3, the DNA is TGTGCCAGCAGTTTTGGGGATTCGGGTTCACCCCTCCACTTT. Translation: CASSFGDSGSPLHF.

V and J are TRBV20-1 and TRBJ2-5, with TRBD2 matching 7 bases. Germline lookup yields CDR1 DFQATT and CDR2 SNEGSKA (reference sequence). The CDR3 runs 15 residues. V lost 4 bases and J lost 7; bases outside the gene matches: 15. Written as DNA, the CDR3 is TGCAGTGCTAACGCCGCGATCTCCCGCGGGGGGACCCAGTACTTC. Translating gives CSANAAISRGGTQYF.

This clonotype was counted only a few times. The chain couples TRBV12-3 or TRBV12-4 to TRBJ2-1, with 13 bases matching TRBD2. The CDR3 length is 17 residues. V was clipped by 6 bases and J by 2 bases; unmatched bases: 7. CDR3 in DNA: TGTGCCAGCAGCAATCGACTAGCGGGGGGCCCCTACAATGAGCAGTTCTTC. Its protein product is CASSNRLAGGPYNEQFF.

The chain uses TRBV3-1 and TRBJ2-1; 9 nucleotides line up with TRBD2. With 0 bases clipped from V and 0 bases from J, the junction kept 9 bases outside the gene matches. The CDR3 covers 19 residues. From germline, CDR1 is LGHDT and CDR2 YNNKEL (reference sequence). CDR3 DNA sequence: TGTGCCAGCAGCCAAGAGTCGAACTTAGCGGGGGTCTCCTACAATGAGCAGTTCTTC. Translating it yields CASSQESNLAGVSYNEQFF.

This clonotype came up a few times. The chain employs TRBV10-3 and TRBJ2-7, with a tentative D call TRBD1 (6 bases). Between the trimmed V and J ends, which lost 11 bases and 0 bases, there was a span of 17 bases. Germline CDR1 and CDR2: ENHRY and SYGVKD. CDR3 size: 14 residues. This chain's CDR3 is CASRGGAASYEQYF. In DNA, the CDR3 is TGTGCCTCCAGGGGTGGGGCAGCCTCCTACGAGCAGTACTTC.

The chain recombines TRBV7-2 with TRBJ1-2; perhaps TRBD1 as D (6 bases). CDR1 and CDR2 (germline): SGHTA, FQGNSA. Trimming took off 3 bases at V and 4 bases at J, with 15 bases between the two ends. CDR3 length equals 15 residues. CDR3 residues: CASSFSGEWAYGYTF. In DNA form, the CDR3 reads TGTGCCAGCAGCTTTTCAGGGGAGTGGGCCTATGGCTACACCTTC.

The chain is built from TRBV9 and TRBJ2-5; 8 positions agree with TRBD2. Germline CDR1 reads SGDLS; CDR2 reads YYNGEE. V dropped 0 bases and J dropped 5; count of bases not matched to a gene: 6. The CDR3 length is 15 residues. As DNA, the CDR3 is TGTGCCAGCAGCGTAGTGGGACTAGTCTCCGAGACCCAGTACTTC. Translating it yields CASSVVGLVSETQYF.

The CDR3 sequence: CAGRMQGQEETQYF. CDR3 in DNA: TGTGCCGGGAGGATGCAGGGGCAAGAAGAGACCCAGTACTTC. The V gene is TRBV2, the J gene TRBJ2-5; the D call may be TRBD1 or TRBD2 (6 bases each). This CDR3 comprises 14 residues. V dropped 11 bases and J dropped 3 bases, with 19 bases sitting between them. The germline CDR1 and CDR2 sequences are SNHLY and FYNNEI.

V gene TRBV12-3 or TRBV12-4 combines with J gene TRBJ2-7, with D perhaps matching TRBD2 (6 bases). V gave up 8 bases and J gave up 6 bases, with 14 bases separating them. The CDR3 totals 12 residues. The CDR3 nucleotides read TGTGCCAGCCGCGGGAATTCCGGCGAGCAGTACTTC. This codes for CASRGNSGEQYF.

This clonotype has more than one count but fewer than ten. This chain connects TRBV4-1 to TRBJ2-1, with TRBD2 as a possible D gene (5 bases). Germline assignment: CDR1 MGHRA and CDR2 YSYEKL. The CDR3 is 15 amino acids. Trimming took 2 bases from V and 9 from J, leaving 17 bases between them. CDR3 residues: CASSQTSGYYLEQFF. The CDR3 DNA reads TGCGCCAGCAGCCAAACTTCGGGATACTATCTTGAGCAGTTCTTC.

The genes are TRBV10-3 and TRBJ2-3; 7 bases agree with TRBD1. Germline V CDR1 and CDR2: ENHRY, SYGVKD. The CDR3 has 16 residues. Germline trimming cut 4 bases from V and 2 bases from J; bases unmatched to any gene: 9. Here the CDR3 reads CAISGTGTAPTDTQYF. DNA for the CDR3: TGTGCCATCAGTGGAACCGGGACAGCCCCCACAGATACGCAGTATTTT.

For this clonotype: At one boundary the junction diverges from the germline segment, which might be a read error. The chain joins TRBV7-9 to TRBJ2-6; TRBD1 might be the D (5 bases). The germline V gene has CDR1 SEHNR and CDR2 FQNEAQ (reference sequence). This CDR3 has 14 amino acids. The CDR3 sequence: CASSFQGGANILTF. CDR3 DNA sequence: TGTGCCAGCAGCTTTCAGGGTGGGGCCAACATCCTGACTTTC.

There are many counts of this clonotype. This chain uses TRBV20-1 with TRBJ2-1; 9 bases are a match to TRBD2. CDR3 length: 15 residues. Germline CDR1 DFQATT, CDR2 SNEGSKA (reference sequence). J gave up 4 bases and V 4 bases, and 8 bases lay outside the gene matches. As DNA, the CDR3 is TGCAGTGCTACCACAGGTAGCGGGGGATACAATGAGCAGTTCTTC. Protein product: CSATTGSGGYNEQFF.

This sequence joins TRBV20-1 and TRBJ2-7, with a tentative D call TRBD1 (5 bases). Deletions cut 5 bases from V and 3 bases from J, with 14 bases between. The CDR3 covers 13 residues. Germline V gives CDR1 DFQATT, CDR2 SNEGSKA (reference sequence). CDR3 nucleotide sequence: TGCAGTGCTGGGAAACAGGCGAACTACGAGCAGTACTTC. Translating it yields CSAGKQANYEQYF.

The chain employs TRBV7-9 and TRBJ2-1; no firm D call. With 5 bases removed from V and 6 bases from J, the gap between germline ends came to 11 bases. Germline V gives CDR1 SEHNR, CDR2 FQNEAQ (reference sequence). The CDR3 runs 13 residues. The CDR3 here is CASSHERGNEQFF. The CDR3 DNA reads TGTGCCAGCAGCCACGAAAGAGGCAATGAGCAGTTCTTC.

The V and J genes are TRBV7-2 and TRBJ1-5; TRBD1 aligns across 9 bases. Germline CDR1 reads SGHTA; CDR2 reads FQGNSA. The CDR3 runs to 14 residues. V lost 4 bases, J lost 5 bases, and 3 bases stayed unmatched. The CDR3 here is CASSSQGAYQPQHF. The DNA for the CDR3 is TGTGCCAGCAGCTCACAGGGGGCCTATCAGCCCCAGCATTTT.

This clonotype was seen at least ten times. This chain joins TRBV5-1 and TRBJ2-2; TRBD1 agrees at 8 bases. The germline gives CDR1 SGHRS, CDR2 YFSETQ. This CDR3 has 16 residues. After removal of 4 bases from V and 6 bases from J, the junction contained 11 bases not matched to a gene. The CDR3 here is CASSHGQGRGAGELFF. CDR3 nucleotide sequence: TGCGCCAGCAGCCACGGACAGGGTCGGGGCGCCGGGGAGCTGTTTTTT.

The V gene is TRBV2, the J gene TRBJ1-2, with D unclear. CDR1 is SNHLY and CDR2 is FYNNEI in the germline V gene. Trimming took off 3 bases at V and 4 bases at J, with 9 bases between the two ends. The CDR3 covers 13 residues. CDR3 DNA sequence: TGTGCCAGCAGTGATCGTACAGTCTATGGCTACACCTTC. Protein: CASSDRTVYGYTF.

The chain is built from TRBV7-9 and TRBJ1-1, with 9 bases that match TRBD1. J was trimmed by 1 base and V by 5 bases; bases with no gene match: 5. This CDR3 has 15 residues. Germline V gene sequence: CDR1 SEHNR, CDR2 FQNEAQ (reference sequence). CDR3 loop: CASSRRTGANTEAFF. CDR3 coding DNA: TGTGCCAGCAGCAGGCGGACAGGGGCGAACACTGAAGCTTTCTTT.

This clonotype was detected ten times or more. This chain joins TRBV5-1 and TRBJ2-5; D may be TRBD1 (5 bases). The germline gives CDR1 SGHRS, CDR2 YFSETQ. CDR3 length: 15 residues. Trimming removed 1 base at V and 5 bases at J, with 15 bases between. The CDR3 sequence: CASSLMGQTVETQYF. The CDR3 DNA is TGCGCCAGCAGCTTGATGGGGCAGACTGTCGAGACCCAGTACTTC.